In its sample, the clone carrying this T cell receptor beta chain was seen once. The data derive from a study of lymphopenia after photon versus proton radiotherapy. The table came from immunoSEQ multiplex PCR; TCRdb's copy has only in-frame clones and leaves some out. The table lists 25,000 to 30,000 clones, roughly four fifths of them singletons. Germline V lookup: CDR1 GTSNPN, CDR2 SVGIG (reference sequence). V lost 3 bases, J lost 1 base, and 17 bases stayed unmatched. The CDR3 runs to 18 residues. The source of this sequence is a woman aged 50 to 65 with pancreatic cancer. The specimen was peripheral blood, collected from a patient treated with photon-based radiotherapy. The chain employs TRBV30 and TRBJ1-2, with 7 bases fitting TRBD1. CDR3 sequence reads: CAWSERTGDNLFNYGYTF. The CDR3 bases are TGTGCCTGGAGCGAAAGAACAGGGGACAACCTTTTTAACTATGGCTACACCTTC. The whole variable domain, filled in from reference TRBV30 and TRBJ1-2, reads SQTIHQWPATLVQPVGSPLSLECTVEGTSNPNLYWYRQAAGRGLQLLFYSVGIGQISSEVPQNLSASRPQDRQFILSSKKLLLSDSGFYLCAWSERTGDNLFNYGYTFGSGTRLTVV.